This T cell receptor (beta chain) appears in the sequencing data of a study of metastatic and nonmetastatic thyroid tumors. Study summary: The study looked at repertoires side by side in blood and in tumor or nodule tissue from malignant and benign thyroid patients. Study findings and constraints: Versus benign nodules, malignant thyroid tumors reportedly had significantly higher TCR beta diversity, in blood and tumor.

As regards this clone: The target antigen is unknown.

The ends were cut back, 6 bases at V and 7 bases at J, with 10 bases in the middle. The CDR3 loop spans 12 amino acids. The V gene's germline CDR1 is DFQATT and CDR2 SNEGSKA (reference sequence). Thyroid surgery was preceded by no treatment in any patient. Study processing details: Using the CDR3 differences seen across clinicopathological groups, the authors built a distant-metastasis classifier for papillary thyroid cancer, which was meant to discriminate distant-metastatic patients. Using MiXCR, TCRdb re-called clones from the PCR reads. TCRdb, not the original authors, processed these V and J calls. The sample has about 33,000 clones; about 18% are singletons.

The gene calls are TRBV20-1 and TRBJ1-6; possibly TRBD1 for D (6 bases). The sequenced sample was blood. This sequence was found in a female donor with papillary thyroid cancer or a benign thyroid nodule (not recorded which). Some clones in this sample may be carry-over from other donors' samples. The DNA for the CDR3 is TGCAGTGCCCTAGGGGGAAATTCACCCCTCCACTTT. It yields the protein CSALGGNSPLHF.